These 10 T cell receptor beta chains share one sample of origin, sequenced in a study of blood T cell repertoires in COVID-19. The method was immunoSEQ multiplex PCR; TCRdb's version includes in-frame clones alone and lacks a portion of them. The sample has 300,000 to 400,000 clones, 80% to 90% seen once. The material sequenced was PBMCs or T cells enriched from blood (not recorded which). These receptors originate from a woman aged 40 to 50 with acute COVID-19.

The table lists this clone with a few counts. Other DNA sequences in the sample encode the same CDR3. This chain joins TRBV29-1 and TRBJ1-1, with a possible D match to TRBD1 (6 bases). Between the trimmed V and J ends, which lost 7 bases and 0 bases, there was a span of 9 bases. Germline CDR1 and CDR2: SQVTM and ANQGSEA. This CDR3 has 12 amino acids. The CDR3 loop reads CSAGQLNTEAFF. As DNA, the CDR3 is TGCAGCGCCGGACAGTTGAACACTGAAGCTTTCTTT. The full variable domain, with the rest looked up from reference TRBV29-1 and TRBJ1-1, is SAVISQKPSRDICQRGTSLTIQCQVDSQVTMMFWYRQQPGQSLTLIATANQGSEATYESGFVIDKFPISRPNLTFSTLTVSNMSPEDSSIYLCSAGQLNTEAFFGQGTRLTVV.

On this clone: This same CDR3 is encoded by further DNA sequences in the sample. This chain uses TRBV18 with TRBJ2-5; tentatively, D is TRBD1 (5 bases). The CDR3 is 13 residues long. In germline, CDR1 is KGHSH, CDR2 LQKENI. V lost 3 bases, J lost 5 bases, and 10 bases lay in between. CDR3: CASSPGQGETQYF. For the CDR3, the DNA is TGTGCCAGCTCACCGGGCCAGGGTGAGACCCAGTACTTC.

The chain couples TRBV7-9 to TRBJ1-2; TRBD1 is a possible D gene (5 bases). Germline CDR1 reads SEHNR; CDR2 reads FQNEAQ (reference sequence). V lost 11 bases and J 3 bases, leaving 13 bases between the germline ends. The CDR3 loop spans 12 amino acids. The CDR3 region has the DNA TGTGCCTCACAGGCCCTGGACTATGGCTACACCTTC. Translated, it gives CASQALDYGYTF.

This clone turned up a few times. The chain is built from TRBV5-1 and TRBJ2-3; TRBD2 matches 9 bases. Per the germline V gene, CDR1 is SGHRS and CDR2 is YFSETQ. V lost 4 bases, J lost 4 bases, and 7 bases stayed unmatched. The CDR3 covers 15 residues. For the CDR3, the DNA is TGCGCCAGCAGCCCCTTAGCGGGAGTGCCAGATACGCAGTATTTT. It codes for CASSPLAGVPDTQYF.

The chain recombines TRBV27 with TRBJ2-1; a weak D match, TRBD2 (6 bases). V was clipped by 4 bases and J by 1 base, with 8 bases between them. From germline, CDR1 is MNHEY and CDR2 SMNVEV (reference sequence). The CDR3 covers 14 residues. CDR3 loop: CASSSGRSYNEQFF. CDR3 coding DNA: TGTGCCAGCAGTTCCGGGAGATCCTACAATGAGCAGTTCTTC.

This clone was observed a handful of times. The rearrangement links TRBV5-1 to TRBJ1-4, with 8 nucleotides matching TRBD1. Germline assignment: CDR1 SGHRS and CDR2 YFSETQ. With 4 bases clipped from V and 7 bases from J, the junction kept 9 bases outside the gene matches. CDR3 length: 15 amino acids. This CDR3 is CASSRRTGPGEKLFF. CDR3 DNA sequence: TGCGCCAGCAGCCGGAGGACAGGGCCGGGTGAAAAACTGTTTTTT.

V is TRBV6-1 and J is TRBJ2-2, with 9 nucleotides matching TRBD1. The CDR3 totals 16 residues. The V gene's germline CDR1 is MNHNS and CDR2 SASEGT. V gave up 2 bases and J gave up 6 bases; unmatched junction bases: 7. The CDR3: CASSEPGTGMSGELFF. CDR3 nucleotide sequence: TGTGCCAGCAGTGAACCCGGGACAGGGATGTCCGGGGAGCTGTTTTTT.

The chain carries TRBV5-1 and TRBJ2-7; TRBD1 might be the D (6 bases). Germline CDR1 reads SGHRS; CDR2 reads YFSETQ. The CDR3 covers 18 residues. The V gene lost 0 bases and the J gene lost 2 bases, with 21 bases spanning the gap. Written as DNA, the CDR3 is TGCGCCAGCAGCTTGGAAGACAGGACACCAACGATCGCCTACGAGCAGTACTTC. It codes for CASSLEDRTPTIAYEQYF. Based on the CDR3 plus reference TRBV5-1 and TRBJ2-7, the full variable domain is KAGVTQTPRYLIKTRGQQVTLSCSPISGHRSVSWYQQTPGQGLQFLFEYFSETQRNKGNFPGRFSGRQFSNSRSEMNVSTLELGDSALYLCASSLEDRTPTIAYEQYFGPGTRLTVT.

The CDR3 nucleotides read TGTGCCAGCAGCGCGACACCGGGACAGGGGTCCCCCCAGTACTTC. It encodes CASSATPGQGSPQYF. The chain combines TRBV7-3 with TRBJ2-5; 10 bases line up with TRBD1. This CDR3 has 15 amino acids. V was clipped by 5 bases and J by 9 bases; unmatched bases: 12. The germline CDR1 and CDR2 sequences are SGHTA and FQGTGA.

This clone appeared once. This clone may be a read error of a much larger clone one base away. This chain joins TRBV12-3 or TRBV12-4 and TRBJ2-7; 9 bases align to TRBD1. The CDR3 contains 13 residues. V trimming: 5 bases; J trimming: 3 bases; junction bases outside the gene matches: 2. The CDR3 region is CASSPTGGYEQYF. CDR3 DNA sequence: TGTGCCAGCAGTCCGACAGGGGGCTACGAGCAGTACTTC.